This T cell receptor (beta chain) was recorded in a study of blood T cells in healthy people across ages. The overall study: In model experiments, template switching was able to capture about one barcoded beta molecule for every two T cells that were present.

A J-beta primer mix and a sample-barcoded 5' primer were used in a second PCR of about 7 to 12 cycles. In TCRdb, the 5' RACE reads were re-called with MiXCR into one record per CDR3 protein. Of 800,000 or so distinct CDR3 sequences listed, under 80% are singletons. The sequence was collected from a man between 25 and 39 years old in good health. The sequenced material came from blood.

CDR3 DNA sequence: TGTGCCAGCAGCCATCCGCGGGGGCCGGGTGAGCAGTACTTC. Protein product: CASSHPRGPGEQYF. This chain uses TRBV28 with TRBJ2-5; TRBD2 is a possible D gene (7 bases). CDR3 length equals 14 residues. Trimming left V 6 bases short and J 11 bases short, with 22 bases between. Germline values: CDR1 MDHEN, CDR2 SYDVKM.